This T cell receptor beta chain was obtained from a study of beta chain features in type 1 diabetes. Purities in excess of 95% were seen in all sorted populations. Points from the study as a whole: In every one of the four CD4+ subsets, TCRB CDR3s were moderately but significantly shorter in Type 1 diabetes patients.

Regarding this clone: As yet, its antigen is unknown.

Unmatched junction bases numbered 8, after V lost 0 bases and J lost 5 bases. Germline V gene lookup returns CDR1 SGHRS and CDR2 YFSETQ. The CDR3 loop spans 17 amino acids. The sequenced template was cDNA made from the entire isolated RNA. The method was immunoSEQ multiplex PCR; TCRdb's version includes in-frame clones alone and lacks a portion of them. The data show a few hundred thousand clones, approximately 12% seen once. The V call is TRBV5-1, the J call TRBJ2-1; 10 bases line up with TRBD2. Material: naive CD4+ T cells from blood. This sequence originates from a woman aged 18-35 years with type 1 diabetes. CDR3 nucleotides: TGCGCCAGCAGCTTGGCGGGTAAAGCGGGGGGGCACAATGAGCAGTTCTTC. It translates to CASSLAGKAGGHNEQFF.